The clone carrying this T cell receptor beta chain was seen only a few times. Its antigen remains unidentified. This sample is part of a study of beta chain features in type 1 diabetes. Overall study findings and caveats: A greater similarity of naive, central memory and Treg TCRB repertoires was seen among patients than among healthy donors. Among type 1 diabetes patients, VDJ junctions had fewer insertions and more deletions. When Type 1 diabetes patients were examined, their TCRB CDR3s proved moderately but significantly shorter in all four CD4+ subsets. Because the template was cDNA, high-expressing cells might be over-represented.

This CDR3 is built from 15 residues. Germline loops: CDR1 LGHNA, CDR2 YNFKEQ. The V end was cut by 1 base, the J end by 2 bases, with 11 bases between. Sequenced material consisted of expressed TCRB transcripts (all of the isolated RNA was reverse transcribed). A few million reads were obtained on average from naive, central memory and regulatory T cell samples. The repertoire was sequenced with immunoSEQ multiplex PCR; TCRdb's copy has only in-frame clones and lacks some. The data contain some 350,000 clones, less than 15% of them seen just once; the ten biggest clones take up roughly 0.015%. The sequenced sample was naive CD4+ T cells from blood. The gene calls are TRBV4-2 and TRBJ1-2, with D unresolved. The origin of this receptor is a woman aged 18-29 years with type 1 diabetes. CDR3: CASSQGPSFNYGYTF. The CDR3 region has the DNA TGTGCCAGCAGCCAAGGTCCGTCCTTCAACTATGGCTACACCTTC.